What follows are 17 T cell receptor beta chains derived from one specimen sequenced in a study of beta chain features in type 1 diabetes. The antigens of these receptors remain unknown. All of the isolated RNA was reverse transcribed, so expressed TCRB transcripts were sequenced. Profiling relied on immunoSEQ multiplex PCR, and the TCRdb table lists in-frame clones only, not all of them. This sample yields 300,000 to 400,000 clones, of which over 9% are seen a single time; over 0.45% belongs to the top ten. Findings of the study overall: Researchers report that Type 1 diabetes patients had moderately but significantly shorter TCRB CDR3s across all four CD4+ subsets.

The sequencing sample was made of central memory CD4+ T cells from blood. The receptors here all came from a man aged 30 to 45 with type 1 diabetes.

There are many counts of this clone. J is TRBJ2-1 and V is TRBV28; tentative D call: TRBD1 (7 bases). Germline V gene sequence: CDR1 MDHEN, CDR2 SYDVKM. The length of the CDR3 is 12 residues. V gave up 6 bases and J gave up 12 bases, with 15 bases separating them. CDR3 residues: CASRRQGLGQFF. The CDR3 DNA reads as TGTGCCAGCAGAAGACAGGGACTTGGGCAGTTCTTC.

This chain links TRBV4-3 with TRBJ2-5; D possibly corresponds to TRBD2 (5 bases). The germline V and J ends were trimmed by 0 bases and 5 bases, with 16 bases remaining between them. The CDR3 is 16 residues long. Germline lookup yields CDR1 LGHNA and CDR2 YSLEER. The CDR3 reads CASSQEYLAPEETQYF. CDR3 coding DNA: TGCGCCAGCAGCCAAGAATACCTAGCTCCCGAGGAGACCCAGTACTTC.

CDR3 loop: CASSQQSTDTQYF. The CDR3 DNA is TGCGCCAGCAGCCAACAGAGCACAGATACGCAGTATTTT. The chain couples TRBV5-1 to TRBJ2-3; D unclear. The CDR3 is 13 residues long. Trimming cost V 4 bases and J 0 bases, with 6 bases left between them. Looked up from germline, CDR1 is SGHRS and CDR2 is YFSETQ.

The genes are TRBV4-1 and TRBJ2-5; D is perhaps TRBD2 (6 bases). V shed 3 bases and J shed 5 bases, with 25 bases lying between them. Germline V lookup: CDR1 MGHRA, CDR2 YSYEKL. This CDR3 is built from 18 residues. The CDR3 nucleotides are TGCGCCAGCAGCCACCCGGGGGTTGCCCGGTCTCGTAGGGAGACCCAGTACTTC. As protein: CASSHPGVARSRRETQYF.

This clone was counted between two and nine times. The chain recombines TRBV7-2 with TRBJ2-7; 8 nucleotides agree with TRBD1. The CDR3 length is 14 residues. Per germline, CDR1 SGHTA and CDR2 FQGNSA. J lost 2 bases, V lost 5 bases, and 5 bases had no gene match. As DNA, the CDR3 is TGTGCCAGCAGCCGAGACAGGGGCGCCTACGAGCAGTACTTC. It specifies CASSRDRGAYEQYF.

The V gene is TRBV15, the J gene TRBJ1-1; D perhaps matches TRBD1 (6 bases). The CDR3 runs to 17 residues. V was cut by 4 bases and J by 1 base, with 19 bases left in between. Germline assignment: CDR1 LNHNV and CDR2 YYDKDF (reference sequence). The CDR3, as DNA: TGTGCCACCAGCACCGATCTCAGGGGTTCGGGGAACACTGAAGCTTTCTTT. Amino acid sequence: CATSTDLRGSGNTEAFF.

J is TRBJ1-2 and V is TRBV5-4; the match to TRBD1 covers 9 bases. In germline, CDR1 is SGHNT, CDR2 YYREEE (reference sequence). V was pared by 4 bases and J by 1 base, with 5 bases of the junction left unmatched. The CDR3 consists of 15 residues. Here the CDR3 DNA reads TGTGCCAGCAGCCCGGGACAGGGAGTTAACTATGGCTACACCTTC. This sequence encodes CASSPGQGVNYGYTF.

Only a few counts were recorded for this clone. This chain connects TRBV27 to TRBJ1-4, with unresolved D. The CDR3 has 13 amino acids. V lost 6 bases, J lost 8 bases, and 13 bases lay in between. The germline CDR1 and CDR2 sequences are MNHEY and SMNVEV (reference sequence). The CDR3 loop reads CASRRGMNEKLFF. In DNA, the CDR3 is TGTGCCAGCAGACGAGGGATGAACGAAAAACTGTTTTTT. The entire variable domain, with the rest obtained from reference TRBV27 and TRBJ1-4, is as follows: EAQVTQNPRYLITVTGKKLTVTCSQNMNHEYMSWYRQDPGLGLRQIYYSMNVEVTDKGDVPEGYKVSRKEKRNFPLILESPSPNQTSLYFCASRRGMNEKLFFGSGTQLSVL.

This clone was picked up a small number of times. The V call is TRBV2, the J call TRBJ2-7; tentatively, D is TRBD1 or TRBD2 (5 bases each). The V end was cut by 5 bases, the J end by 6 bases, with 14 bases between. CDR1 and CDR2 from the germline V gene are SNHLY and FYNNEI. The CDR3 sequence is 13 residues long. CDR3 bases: TGTGCCAGCAGTACGAGACGGGGCCTCGAGCAGTACTTC. It yields the protein CASSTRRGLEQYF. The whole variable domain, remainder taken from reference TRBV2 and TRBJ2-7, is EPEVTQTPSHQVTQMGQEVILRCVPISNHLYFYWYRQILGQKVEFLVSFYNNEISEKSEIFDDQFSVERPDGSNFTLKIRSTKLEDSAMYFCASSTRRGLEQYFGPGTRLTVT.

In the case of this clone: This specimen includes other DNA sequences encoding the same CDR3. The chain recombines TRBV27 with TRBJ2-1, with 14 bases aligning to TRBD2. Germline V gene data show CDR1 as MNHEY and CDR2 as SMNVEV (reference sequence). The V segment lost 6 bases and the J segment 4 bases; nucleotides outside the gene matches: 11. The CDR3 totals 18 residues. The CDR3 DNA sequence: TGTGCCAGCAGAGACTCCGGGACTAGCGGGAGCTCTTACAATGAGCAGTTCTTC. Translating it yields CASRDSGTSGSSYNEQFF.

This clone has just a few counts. J is TRBJ2-3 and V is TRBV6-5; D gene unclear. V was clipped by 6 bases and J by 0 bases, with 13 bases between them. This CDR3 is 15 amino acids long. Germline V gene sequence: CDR1 MNHEY, CDR2 SVGAGI. The CDR3 here is CASRPSPESTDTQYF. Written as DNA, the CDR3 is TGTGCCAGCAGGCCATCCCCTGAGAGCACAGATACGCAGTATTTT.

This clone was seen a handful of times. CDR3 nucleotide sequence: TGTGCCAGCGGACCAGCGGGGGGAGAGACCCAGTACTTC. This translates into CASGPAGGETQYF. This chain links TRBV28 with TRBJ2-5; TRBD2 agrees at 9 bases. This CDR3 contains 13 residues. CDR1 is MDHEN, CDR2 SYDVKM, per germline. V shed 8 bases and J 4 bases; nucleotides not matched to a gene: 5.

The sample holds a few counts of this clone. The V gene is TRBV6-1, the J gene TRBJ2-7; unclear D gene. This CDR3 is 14 amino acids long. CDR1 MNHNS and CDR2 SASEGT come from the germline V gene. The ends were cut back, 7 bases at V and 2 bases at J, with 15 bases in the middle. In DNA form, the CDR3 reads TGTGCCAGCAATAACCTCAATGGGCCCTACGAGCAGTACTTC. Encoded protein: CASNNLNGPYEQYF.

The chain couples TRBV6-5 to TRBJ2-1, with D possibly TRBD1 on 6 matching bases. This CDR3 contains 15 residues. Trimming stripped 5 bases from V and 0 bases from J, with 11 bases between. CDR1 and CDR2 (germline): MNHEY, SVGAGI. In DNA form, the CDR3 reads TGTGCCAGCAGTCCACAGGGTAACTCCTACAATGAGCAGTTCTTC. As protein: CASSPQGNSYNEQFF.

This sequence joins TRBV28 and TRBJ2-1, with 9 bases matching TRBD2. This CDR3 has 19 residues. The V gene end was trimmed by 2 bases and the J gene end by 1 base; junction bases not matched to a gene: 12. The V gene's germline CDR1 is MDHEN and CDR2 SYDVKM. The CDR3, as DNA: TGTGCCAGCAGTTTAGGTGCGGCTAGCGGGATGAGTTCCTACAATGAGCAGTTCTTC. Protein sequence: CASSLGAASGMSSYNEQFF.

The table lists this clone with a few counts. The chain joins TRBV6-5 to TRBJ2-5; TRBD1 matches at 8 bases. The CDR3 length is 13 residues. Germline trimming cut 6 bases from V and 5 bases from J; bases unmatched to any gene: 5. Germline V gives CDR1 MNHEY, CDR2 SVGAGI. The DNA of the CDR3 is TGTGCCAGCAGATCCACAGGGGGTGAGACCCAGTACTTC. It is translated as CASRSTGGETQYF.

This clone has just a few counts. This chain links TRBV28 with TRBJ2-3; D gene uncertain. Germline CDR1 and CDR2: MDHEN and SYDVKM. Trimming removed 3 bases from V and 2 bases from J, with 9 bases in between. The CDR3 runs 14 residues. In nucleotides, the CDR3 is TGTGCCAGCAGTTTCAGGCGATCCACAGATACGCAGTATTTT. Translated, it gives CASSFRRSTDTQYF. The full variable domain, completed using reference TRBV28 and TRBJ2-3, is DVKVTQSSRYLVKRTGEKVFLECVQDMDHENMFWYRQDPGLGLRLIYFSYDVKMKEKGDIPEGYSVSREKKERFSLILESASTNQTSMYLCASSFRRSTDTQYFGPGTRLTVL.